The 20 T cell receptor beta chains in this list originate from one sample, sequenced in a study of identical twins' blood T cells. TCRdb analysed the 5' RACE reads with MiXCR anew, one entry per CDR3 protein. The data hold about 370,000 distinct CDR3 sequences, with over 25% observed a single time. Source material: PBMCs. The receptors were gathered from a woman aged 18-49 years in good health.

The chain is built from TRBV29-1 and TRBJ2-2, with a possible D match to TRBD1 (6 bases). From germline, CDR1 is SQVTM and CDR2 ANQGSEA. The CDR3 spans 15 residues. Trimming pared 6 bases from V and 5 bases from J, leaving 19 bases between. The CDR3 protein is CSVRDPGHRTGELFF. CDR3 coding DNA: TGCAGCGTGAGGGACCCGGGACACCGAACCGGGGAGCTGTTTTTT.

This clonotype has ten or more counts. V gene TRBV6-2 or TRBV6-3 combines with J gene TRBJ1-2; D gene uncertain. The V gene lost 4 bases and the J gene lost 4 bases, with 19 bases spanning the gap. CDR1 and CDR2 (germline): MNHEY, SVGEGT. The CDR3 covers 16 residues. The CDR3 reads CASSSPPPIKAYGYTF. DNA for the CDR3: TGTGCCAGCAGTTCACCTCCACCGATTAAGGCCTATGGCTACACCTTC.

The rearrangement links TRBV6-5 to TRBJ2-2; TRBD2 matches at 8 bases. The J segment lost 7 bases and the V segment lost 7 bases, leaving 11 bases of the junction unmatched. Germline CDR1 MNHEY, CDR2 SVGAGI. The CDR3 covers 15 residues. Written as DNA, the CDR3 is TGTGCCAGCACCCTCAGCGGGAGTGTCAGCGGGGAGCTGTTTTTT. The encoded protein is CASTLSGSVSGELFF.

This rearrangement joins TRBV7-9 to TRBJ2-3, with a possible D match to TRBD2 (5 bases). V was pared by 0 bases and J by 0 bases, with 13 bases between. Per the germline V gene, CDR1 is SEHNR and CDR2 is FQNEAQ (reference sequence). The CDR3 spans 17 residues. The CDR3 sequence is CASSLAWTPTSTDTQYF. The CDR3 nucleotides read TGTGCCAGCAGCTTAGCGTGGACTCCCACCAGCACAGATACGCAGTATTTT. The full variable domain, with the rest looked up from reference TRBV7-9 and TRBJ2-3, is DTGVSQNPRHKITKRGQNVTFRCDPISEHNRLYWYRQTLGQGPEFLTYFQNEAQLEKSRLLSDRFSAERPKGSFSTLEIQRTEQGDSAMYLCASSLAWTPTSTDTQYFGPGTRLTVL.

This clonotype was seen only a few times. Mismatch with germline at one junction end may stem from a read error. The gene calls are TRBV9 and TRBJ1-2; TRBD1 is a possible D gene (6 bases). Germline values: CDR1 SGDLS, CDR2 YYNGEE. The CDR3 has 11 amino acids. The CDR3, as DNA: TGTGCCAGCAGCGCGTTACAGGGTGTCTCCTTC. It encodes CASSALQGVSF. Complete variable domain (other parts from reference TRBV9 and TRBJ1-2): DSGVTQTPKHLITATGQRVTLRCSPRSGDLSVYWYQQSLDQGLQFLIQYYNGEERAKGNILERFSAQQFPDLHSELNLSSLELGDSALYFCASSALQGVSFGSGTRLTVV.

This clonotype showed up just once. This sequence joins TRBV5-1 and TRBJ1-1; perhaps TRBD1 as D (5 bases). The CDR3 is 17 amino acids. In germline, CDR1 is SGHRS, CDR2 YFSETQ. The ends were cut back, 3 bases at V and 1 base at J, with 19 bases in the middle. Here the CDR3 reads CASSSTSLRTKNTEAFF. Here the CDR3 DNA reads TGCGCCAGCAGCTCAACGTCCCTCCGGACAAAGAACACTGAAGCTTTCTTT.

V usage is TRBV7-2 and J usage is TRBJ2-1; D call uncertain. The CDR3 runs 12 residues. V lost 3 bases to trimming and J lost 7 bases, with 7 bases between them. Germline CDR1 SGHTA, CDR2 FQGNSA. The CDR3 loop reads CASSFIWNEQFF. For the CDR3, the DNA is TGTGCCAGCAGCTTTATTTGGAATGAGCAGTTCTTC.

Worth noting for this clonotype: A junction boundary mismatches the germline segment, possibly from a read error. The J gene is TRBJ1-1, the V gene TRBV12-3 or TRBV12-4; D uncertain. The CDR3 runs 12 residues. CDR3 nucleotides: TGTGCCGGCAGTTACTTCCCCACTGAAGCTTTCTTT. Translation gives CAGSYFPTEAFF.

This clonotype was detected many times. This sequence joins TRBV20-1 and TRBJ1-1; D call uncertain. The CDR3 totals 11 residues. The V end lost 6 bases, the J end lost 0 bases, and 5 bases lay between the germline ends. The germline V gene encodes CDR1 DFQATT and CDR2 SNEGSKA (reference sequence). CDR3 in amino acids: CSAVLNTEAFF. In DNA form, the CDR3 reads TGCAGTGCGGTACTGAACACTGAAGCTTTCTTT.

On this clonotype: This CDR3 fails to terminate in the conserved phenylalanine or tryptophan, so it likely reflects a read error. J is TRBJ2-6 and V is TRBV9; no clear D gene. Trimming removed 2 bases from V and 0 bases from J, with 0 bases in between. The CDR3 runs to 13 residues. The V gene's germline CDR1 is SGDLS and CDR2 YYNGEE. The CDR3 is CASSVSGANVLTL. The CDR3 region has the DNA TGTGCCAGCAGCGTCTCTGGGGCCAACGTCCTGACTTTA.

This clonotype was observed a few times. This chain uses TRBV3-1 with TRBJ1-1; possible D gene TRBD1, 5 bases. Trimming stripped 0 bases from V and 10 bases from J, with 15 bases between. The CDR3 totals 14 residues. In germline, CDR1 is LGHDT, CDR2 YNNKEL (reference sequence). Written as DNA, the CDR3 is TGTGCCAGCAGCCAAGATGGAGGGTGGGGGTCAGCTTTCTTT. Translated: CASSQDGGWGSAFF.

This clonotype occurred a few times. The gene calls are TRBV24-1 and TRBJ2-1; D is possibly TRBD2 (6 bases). Deletions cut 9 bases from V and 0 bases from J, with 8 bases between. The V gene's germline CDR1 is KGHDR and CDR2 SFDVKD. The CDR3 extends over 13 amino acids. CDR3 protein: CATGGPSYNEQFF. Here the CDR3 DNA reads TGTGCCACCGGAGGGCCCTCCTACAATGAGCAGTTCTTC.

This clonotype was seen a few times. This chain links TRBV20-1 with TRBJ2-7; TRBD1 agrees at 11 bases. CDR3 length: 16 amino acids. CDR1 is DFQATT, CDR2 SNEGSKA, per germline (reference sequence). Trimming cost V 0 bases and J 5 bases; bases outside gene matches: 9. CDR3 protein: CSARDTGTGGENEQYF. DNA for the CDR3: TGCAGTGCTAGAGATACCGGGACAGGGGGAGAGAACGAGCAGTACTTC.

In regard to this clonotype: The junction departs from germline at one end; a sequencing error may be responsible. This chain uses TRBV6-5 with TRBJ2-7; D is ambiguous. This CDR3 contains 13 residues. Germline assignment: CDR1 MNHEY and CDR2 SVGAGI. The CDR3 here is CANKVRSSYKQYF. As DNA, the CDR3 is TGTGCCAACAAGGTCCGGAGCTCCTACAAGCAGTACTTC.

There are many counts of this clonotype. This sequence joins TRBV2 and TRBJ1-1; weak D call: TRBD1 (5 bases). V was cut by 4 bases and J by 4 bases, with 13 bases left in between. Looked up from germline, CDR1 is SNHLY and CDR2 is FYNNEI. The CDR3 sequence is 14 residues long. CDR3 in amino acids: CASSGDPAATEAFF. The CDR3 nucleotides read TGTGCCAGCAGTGGGGACCCCGCGGCCACTGAAGCTTTCTTT. Drawing the rest from reference TRBV2 and TRBJ1-1, the complete variable domain is EPEVTQTPSHQVTQMGQEVILRCVPISNHLYFYWYRQILGQKVEFLVSFYNNEISEKSEIFDDQFSVERPDGSNFTLKIRSTKLEDSAMYFCASSGDPAATEAFFGQGTRLTVV.

This clonotype was counted ten times or more. The rearrangement links TRBV9 to TRBJ1-1; D might be TRBD1 (5 bases). The CDR3 is made up of 15 amino acids. The V end was cut by 0 bases, the J end by 1 base, with 10 bases between. Germline CDR1 and CDR2: SGDLS and YYNGEE. The CDR3 protein is CASSVGVRANTEAFF. The CDR3 DNA is TGTGCCAGCAGCGTAGGGGTCAGGGCGAACACTGAAGCTTTCTTT.

Notes on this clonotype: One junction end disagrees with the germline gene, perhaps due to a read error. The rearrangement links TRBV13 to TRBJ1-4; no clear D. The CDR3 runs 13 residues. Germline CDR1 and CDR2: PRHDT and FYEKMQ (reference sequence). CDR3 coding DNA: TGTGCCAGCTGCTTAAGAGGAAATGAAAAATTGTTTTTT. Its translation: CASCLRGNEKLFF.

This clonotype was seen only a few times. The chain combines TRBV30 with TRBJ1-3; maybe TRBD1 (5 bases). V lost 7 bases, J lost 7 bases, and 14 bases lay in between. This CDR3 comprises 12 residues. Looked up from germline, CDR1 is GTSNPN and CDR2 is SVGIG (reference sequence). The CDR3 is CASVRGGNTIYF. CDR3 bases: TGTGCCTCGGTTCGCGGGGGGAACACCATATATTTT. Using reference TRBV30 and TRBJ1-3 for the parts outside the CDR3, the full variable domain is SQTIHQWPATLVQPVGSPLSLECTVEGTSNPNLYWYRQAAGRGLQLLFYSVGIGQISSEVPQNLSASRPQDRQFILSSKKLLLSDSGFYLCASVRGGNTIYFGEGSWLTVV.

Turning to this clonotype: Possible read error: a much larger clone is one base away. This chain connects TRBV9 to TRBJ2-1; D uncertain. Germline CDR1 SGDLS, CDR2 YYNGEE. The CDR3 contains 13 residues. CDR3 DNA: TGTGCCAGCAGCGTAGGGTCCTACAATGGGCAGTTCTTC. Amino acid sequence: CASSVGSYNGQFF.

This clonotype has more than one count but fewer than ten. V gene TRBV4-1 combines with J gene TRBJ2-5; no reliable D call. V lost 5 bases to trimming and J lost 5 bases, with 9 bases between them. This CDR3 has 12 residues. Germline lookup yields CDR1 MGHRA and CDR2 YSYEKL. The CDR3 loop is CASSSKAETQYF. The CDR3 DNA is TGCGCCAGCAGCTCGAAAGCGGAGACCCAGTACTTC.